The 9 T cell receptor beta chains presented below share a single source sample, sequenced in a study of T-cell memory formation after mild COVID-19. TCRdb redid the calling of the 5' RACE reads with MiXCR, one entry per CDR3 protein. The sample lists roughly 370,000 distinct CDR3 sequences, more than 15% occurring once. The source material was PBMCs or a T cell subset sorted from them (not recorded which). These receptors originate from a man aged 18 to 29 who had mild COVID-19 (a few samples of this study predate the infection). Cell type and time point are not known.

In its sample, this clonotype was seen many times. This chain joins TRBV5-1 and TRBJ1-6, with 8 positions matching TRBD1. CDR1 is SGHRS, CDR2 YFSETQ, per germline. J gave up 4 bases and V 2 bases, and 8 bases lay outside the gene matches. This CDR3 is 17 amino acids long. This CDR3 is CASSFPGTGDYNSPLHF. DNA of the CDR3: TGCGCCAGCAGCTTTCCCGGGACAGGAGATTATAATTCACCCCTCCACTTT.

This clonotype has only a few counts. The V call is TRBV5-4, the J call TRBJ2-5, with 7 bases identical to TRBD1. CDR1 is SGHNT, CDR2 YYREEE, per germline (reference sequence). CDR3 length equals 14 residues. Trimming at V came to 4 bases and at J to 5 bases, leaving 8 bases not matched to a gene. CDR3: CASSATGSLETQYF. The DNA for the CDR3 is TGTGCCAGCAGCGCGACAGGGTCTCTGGAGACCCAGTACTTC.

This clonotype was seen only a few times. As DNA, the CDR3 is TGTGCCAGCAGCGGAGGCATCCACTCTGGAAACACCATATATTTT. Protein product: CASSGGIHSGNTIYF. The chain joins TRBV9 to TRBJ1-3; the D is unclear. This CDR3 is built from 15 residues. From germline, CDR1 is SGDLS and CDR2 YYNGEE. Trimming cost V 3 bases and J 0 bases, with 10 bases left between them.

J is TRBJ2-7 and V is TRBV4-1; the D is unclear. In germline, CDR1 is MGHRA, CDR2 YSYEKL. The CDR3 runs 13 residues. V gave up 2 bases and J gave up 0 bases, with 5 bases separating them. CDR3 DNA: TGCGCCAGCAGCCAACCGGGCTCCTACGAGCAGTACGTC. Amino acid sequence: CASSQPGSYEQYV.

The rearrangement links TRBV5-6 to TRBJ1-1; tentatively, D is TRBD1 (5 bases). This CDR3 region has 14 residues. The germline CDR1 and CDR2 sequences are SGHDT and YYEEEE. The ends were cut back, 4 bases at V and 1 base at J, with 11 bases in the middle. The CDR3 DNA reads TGTGCCAGCAGCCACCGGGGGACGAACACTGAAGCTTTCTTT. Protein product: CASSHRGTNTEAFF.

This clonotype was observed at least ten times. The CDR3 DNA reads as TGTGCCAGCAGCTTGAGGGGCTACGAGCAGTACGTC. Its translation is CASSLRGYEQYV. The rearrangement joins TRBV5-6 to TRBJ2-7; tentative D call: TRBD1 (5 bases). Between the trimmed V and J ends, which lost 1 base and 3 bases, there was a span of 5 bases. Germline V gene data show CDR1 as SGHDT and CDR2 as YYEEEE. CDR3 length equals 12 residues.

This clonotype was recorded a few times. The chain uses TRBV7-2 and TRBJ1-1, with 7 bases fitting TRBD1. The V gene's germline CDR1 is SGHTA and CDR2 FQGNSA. The V gene end was trimmed by 8 bases and the J gene end by 11 bases; junction bases not matched to a gene: 17. The length of the CDR3 is 14 residues. The CDR3 is CASRGLDRAQAAFF. DNA for the CDR3: TGTGCCAGCCGAGGACTTGACAGGGCTCAGGCGGCTTTCTTT. Using reference TRBV7-2 and TRBJ1-1 for the parts outside the CDR3, the full variable domain is GAGVSQSPSNKVTEKGKDVELRCDPISGHTALYWYRQSLGQGLEFLIYFQGNSAPDKSGLPSDRFSAERTGGSVSTLTIQRTQQEDSAVYLCASRGLDRAQAAFFGQGTRLTVV.

In its sample, this clonotype was seen many times. J is TRBJ1-1 and V is TRBV20-1; D remains unclear. Germline lookup yields CDR1 DFQATT and CDR2 SNEGSKA (reference sequence). Trimming stripped 3 bases from V and 1 base from J, with 12 bases between. The CDR3 extends over 14 amino acids. Here the CDR3 reads CSASSSGRNTEAFF. Here the CDR3 DNA reads TGCAGTGCTAGCTCCTCGGGCCGGAACACTGAAGCTTTCTTT.

In its sample, this clonotype was seen a few times. The chain combines TRBV30 with TRBJ2-3; 9 bases line up with TRBD1. The CDR3 runs 14 residues. Germline CDR1 is GTSNPN and CDR2 is SVGIG (reference sequence). The V segment lost 4 bases and the J segment 1 base; nucleotides outside the gene matches: 3. CDR3 sequence reads: CAWKGQGRTDTQYF. In DNA, the CDR3 is TGTGCCTGGAAAGGACAGGGGCGCACAGATACGCAGTATTTT.